This TCR beta chain is drawn from a study of blood T cell repertoires in COVID-19. Study-level information: Donors in the United States, Italy and Spain gave samples during acute or convalescent COVID-19.

Germline V lookup: CDR1 LNHDA, CDR2 SQIVND (reference sequence). This CDR3 contains 13 residues. V lost 7 bases to trimming and J lost 0 bases, with 10 bases between them. Some clones are missing from TCRdb's copy, which holds only in-frame ones; the method was immunoSEQ multiplex PCR. The sample shows about 440,000 clones, less than 95% of them seen only once. Sequenced material: PBMCs or T cells enriched from blood (not recorded which). The V call is TRBV19, the J call TRBJ2-7; D is unresolved. This receptor was taken from a young man who had recovered from COVID-19. CDR3 sequence reads: CASTGESSYEQYF. In DNA, the CDR3 is TGTGCCAGTACCGGAGAGAGCTCCTACGAGCAGTACTTC.